This TCR beta chain emerged from a study of T cells after yellow fever vaccination. This CDR3 has 12 residues. With 4 bases removed from V and 10 bases from J, the gap between germline ends came to 13 bases. Concerning this clonotype itself: Its target is not known.

General study findings and limits: Shared CD4/CD8 clonotypes were a small share, likely from convergent recombination.

A process of 5'RACE template switching, which added a universal primer site and UMIs, was used to make TCR cDNA. Using its own MiXCR run on the 5' RACE reads, TCRdb lists one record per CDR3 protein. Of about 630,000 distinct CDR3 sequences in the sample, around an eighth were seen once. The source material was PBMCs, sampled on the day of the yellow fever booster vaccination. The J gene is TRBJ1-1, the V gene TRBV12-3 or TRBV12-4; D is uncertain. This receptor was obtained from a man aged 30-40 years who received the YFV17D yellow fever vaccine. The CDR3 loop reads CASSSPTSGAFF. Written as DNA, the CDR3 is TGTGCCAGCAGTTCCCCGACCTCTGGAGCTTTCTTT.